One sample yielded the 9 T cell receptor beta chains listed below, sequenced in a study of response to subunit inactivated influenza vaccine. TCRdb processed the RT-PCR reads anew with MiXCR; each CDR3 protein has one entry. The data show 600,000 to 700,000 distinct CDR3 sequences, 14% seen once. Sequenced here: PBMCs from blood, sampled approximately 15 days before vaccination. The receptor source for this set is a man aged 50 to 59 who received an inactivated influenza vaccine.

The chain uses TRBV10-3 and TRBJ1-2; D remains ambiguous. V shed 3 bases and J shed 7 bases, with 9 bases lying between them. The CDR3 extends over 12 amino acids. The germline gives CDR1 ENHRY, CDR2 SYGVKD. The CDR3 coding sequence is TGTGCCATCAGTGAAAGGGAATCTGGCTACACCTTC. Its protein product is CAISERESGYTF.

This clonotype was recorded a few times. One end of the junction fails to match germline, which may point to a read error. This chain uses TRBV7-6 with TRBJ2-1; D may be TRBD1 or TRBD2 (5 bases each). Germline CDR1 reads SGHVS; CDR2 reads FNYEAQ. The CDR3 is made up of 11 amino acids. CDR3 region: CASSLVGAQVF. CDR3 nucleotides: TGTGCCAGCAGCTTAGTCGGGGCTCAGGTCTTC.

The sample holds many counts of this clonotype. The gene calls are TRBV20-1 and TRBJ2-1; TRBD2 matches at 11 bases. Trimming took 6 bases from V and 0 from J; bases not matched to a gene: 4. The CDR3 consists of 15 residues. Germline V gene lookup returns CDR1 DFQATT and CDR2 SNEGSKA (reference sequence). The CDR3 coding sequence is TGCAGTGCAACCGGGACTAGCGGCTCCTACAATGAGCAGTTCTTC. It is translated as CSATGTSGSYNEQFF.

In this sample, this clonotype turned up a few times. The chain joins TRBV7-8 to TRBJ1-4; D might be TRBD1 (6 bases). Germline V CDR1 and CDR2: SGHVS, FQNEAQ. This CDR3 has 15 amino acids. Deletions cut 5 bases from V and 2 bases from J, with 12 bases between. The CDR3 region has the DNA TGTGCCAGCAGCCAAGGGGGTTCGACTAATGAAAAACTGTTTTTT. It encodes CASSQGGSTNEKLFF.

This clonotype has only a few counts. The CDR3 loop reads CASSVVADYEQYF. In nucleotides, the CDR3 is TGTGCCAGCAGTGTCGTGGCAGACTACGAGCAGTACTTC. The chain couples TRBV6-1 to TRBJ2-7, with no clear D. The CDR3 has 13 residues. V lost 4 bases and J 3 bases, leaving 10 bases between the germline ends. Germline CDR1 reads MNHNS; CDR2 reads SASEGT.

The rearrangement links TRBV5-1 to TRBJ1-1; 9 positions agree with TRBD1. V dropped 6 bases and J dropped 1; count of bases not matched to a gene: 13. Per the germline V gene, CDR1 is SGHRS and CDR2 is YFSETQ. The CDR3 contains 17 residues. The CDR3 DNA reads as TGCGCCAGCATGCTCATCCCGGGACAGGGCCGGAACACTGAAGCTTTCTTT. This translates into CASMLIPGQGRNTEAFF.

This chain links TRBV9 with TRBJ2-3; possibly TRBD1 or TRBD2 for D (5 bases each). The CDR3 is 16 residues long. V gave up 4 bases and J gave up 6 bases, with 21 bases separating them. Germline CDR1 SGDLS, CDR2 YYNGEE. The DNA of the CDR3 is TGTGCCAGCAGCCCCTCGGGCCGAGGGGCCGGGGATACGCAGTATTTT. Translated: CASSPSGRGAGDTQYF.

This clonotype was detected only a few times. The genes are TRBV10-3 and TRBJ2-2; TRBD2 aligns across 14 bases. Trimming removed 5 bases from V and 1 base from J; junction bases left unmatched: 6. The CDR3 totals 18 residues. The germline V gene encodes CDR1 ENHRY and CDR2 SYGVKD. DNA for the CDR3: TGTGCCATCAGTCCATCCGGGACTAGCGGGGGGAACACCGGGGAGCTGTTTTTT. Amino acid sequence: CAISPSGTSGGNTGELFF.

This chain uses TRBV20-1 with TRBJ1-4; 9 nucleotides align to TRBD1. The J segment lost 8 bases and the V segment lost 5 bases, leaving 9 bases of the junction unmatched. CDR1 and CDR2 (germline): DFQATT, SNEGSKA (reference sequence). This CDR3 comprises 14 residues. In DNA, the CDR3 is TGCAGTGCTCTTTCCGGGACAGGGTGGGAAAAACTGTTTTTT. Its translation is CSALSGTGWEKLFF.